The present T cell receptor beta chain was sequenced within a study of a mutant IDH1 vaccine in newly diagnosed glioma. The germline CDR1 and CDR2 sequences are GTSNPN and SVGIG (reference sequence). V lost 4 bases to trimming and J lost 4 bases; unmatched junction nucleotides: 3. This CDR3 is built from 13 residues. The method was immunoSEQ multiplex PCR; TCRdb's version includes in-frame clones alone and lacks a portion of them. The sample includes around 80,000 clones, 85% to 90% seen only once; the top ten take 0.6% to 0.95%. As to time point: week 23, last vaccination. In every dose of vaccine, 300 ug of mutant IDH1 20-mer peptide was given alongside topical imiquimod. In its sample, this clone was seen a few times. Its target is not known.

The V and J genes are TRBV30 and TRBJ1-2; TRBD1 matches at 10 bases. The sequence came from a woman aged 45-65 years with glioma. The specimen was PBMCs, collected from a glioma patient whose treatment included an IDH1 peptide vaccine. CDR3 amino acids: CAWNDRGPYGYTF. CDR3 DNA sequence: TGTGCCTGGAACGACAGGGGGCCCTATGGCTACACCTTC. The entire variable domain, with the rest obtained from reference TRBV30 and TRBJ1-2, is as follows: SQTIHQWPATLVQPVGSPLSLECTVEGTSNPNLYWYRQAAGRGLQLLFYSVGIGQISSEVPQNLSASRPQDRQFILSSKKLLLSDSGFYLCAWNDRGPYGYTFGSGTRLTVV.